This T cell receptor beta chain was documented in a study of spatial heterogeneity in lung cancer. Background on the study: Matched bulk RNA-seq provided a T cell module score, and TCR transcript counts in tumor regions correlated strongly with it.

Using its own MiXCR run on the 5' RACE reads, TCRdb lists one record per CDR3 protein. The sample includes about 6,900 distinct CDR3 sequences, around 11% seen only once; the top ten take roughly a fifth. The CDR3 runs 13 residues. Germline-derived CDR1 and CDR2 are SQVTM and ANQGSEA. Trimming stripped 0 bases from V and 6 bases from J, with 11 bases between. Study-wide findings and caveats: Tumors with more nonsynonymous mutations had more expanded intratumoral alpha and beta TCRs.

The time point is: sample taken at primary tumor resection. Relative to its sample, this clonotype is medium-sized. Its antigen is not identified. The chain employs TRBV29-1 and TRBJ1-2; weak D call: TRBD1 (5 bases). Sequenced material: lung tumor tissue, taken at surgery. The receptor comes from a male donor with early-stage non-small cell lung cancer. Written as DNA, the CDR3 is TGCAGCGTTGAAGACAGGGCGGAAAATGGCTACACCTTC. This translates into CSVEDRAENGYTF. The full variable domain, with the rest looked up from reference TRBV29-1 and TRBJ1-2, is SAVISQKPSRDICQRGTSLTIQCQVDSQVTMMFWYRQQPGQSLTLIATANQGSEATYESGFVIDKFPISRPNLTFSTLTVSNMSPEDSSIYLCSVEDRAENGYTFGSGTRLTVV.